Sequencing of this T cell receptor (beta chain) was carried out in a study of blood T cell repertoires in COVID-19. With 8 bases removed from V and 4 bases from J, the gap between germline ends came to 15 bases. The germline gives CDR1 LGHNA, CDR2 YSLEER. The CDR3 is 14 amino acids. Assay used: immunoSEQ multiplex PCR; TCRdb lists only in-frame clones, some missing. This sample has roughly 39,000 clones; around 79% occur once, and the top ten carry more than 20%. Sequencing was performed on peripheral blood. The TCR sequence derives from a man aged 65 to 85 with acute or convalescent COVID-19. V usage is TRBV4-3 and J usage is TRBJ2-1; D is uncertain. The CDR3 coding sequence is TGCGCCAGCGGAAAATCCTTCGGGTACAATGAGCAGTTCTTC. This sequence encodes CASGKSFGYNEQFF.